These T cell receptor beta chains were read from a single sample in a study of immune cell composition in non-small cell lung cancer. Sequencing used immunoSEQ multiplex PCR; TCRdb keeps in-frame clones, though not all of them. Among several thousand clones listed, roughly 80% were seen once. The sample taken for sequencing was lung tumor tissue. The source of these receptors is a human donor with non-small cell lung cancer. Each CDR3 is given without its conserved first and last residue. The D gene is left open where the match is weak.

TRBJ1-5 | TRBV10-3 | NA | AISDKGVVQPQH
TRBJ2-7 | TRBV10-2 | TRBD1 | ASRLGQGPHEQY
TRBJ1-1 | TRBV6-4 | NA | ASSDSLGSEAF
TRBJ1-2 | TRBV5-1 | TRBD1 | ASSTTGGYGYT
TRBJ2-5 | TRBV19 | NA | ASRRTVSETQY
TRBJ2-2 | TRBV5-1 | TRBD2 | ASSLLTSGVLGELF
TRBJ2-6 | TRBV5-1 | TRBD2 | ASSSGLAGDLKAGANVLT
TRBJ2-2 | TRBV10-1 | TRBD1 | ASSEGQGDTGELF
TRBJ1-2 | TRBV4-3 | TRBD1 | ASSQGDSHPNYGYT
TRBJ1-1 | TRBV7-8 | TRBD1 | ASSLADRGSTEAF
TRBJ1-1 | TRBV18 | NA | ASSPSVRDTEAF
TRBJ1-5 | TRBV27 | TRBD1 | ASRGGGAIQPQH
TRBJ2-7 | TRBV5-4 | NA | ASSLDRGEQY
TRBJ2-3 | TRBV19 | TRBD2 | ASTLAGLTDTQY
TRBJ2-7 | TRBV5-4 | TRBD2 | ASSPLAGDYEQY
TRBJ1-6 | TRBV25-1 | NA | ASSELSGDVSPLH
TRBJ1-3 | TRBV4-2 | NA | ASSQGGGEVNTIY
TRBJ1-2 | TRBV5-6 | TRBD1 | ASSPADRGGYT
TRBJ1-2 | TRBV5-6 | NA | ASSLALTDYGYT
TRBJ1-1 | TRBV5-1 | NA | ASSLGGPVTEAF
TRBJ1-1 | TRBV6-1 | NA | AGRRAGTGTEAF
TRBJ2-5 | TRBV7-9 | NA | ASSLDARGTQY
TRBJ1-5 | TRBV19 | TRBD1 | ASSILWGQWHQPQH
TRBJ1-2 | TRBV19 | TRBD1 | ASNSFRDRENYGYT
TRBJ1-2 | TRBV6-6 | TRBD1 | ASRPSRQGATYGYT
TRBJ1-2 | TRBV5-5 | NA | ARPATAM
TRBJ1-5 | TRBV12-5 | TRBD1 | ASGFLGTGARVNDQPQH
TRBJ1-1 | TRBV6-5 | NA | ASIKPQGGHTEAF
TRBJ1-1 | TRBV5-6 | NA | ASSSWGRPF
TRBJ1-5 | TRBV6-1 | TRBD1 | ATRHPGTGVPQH
TRBJ2-1 | TRBV10-3 | TRBD2 | AIGSGGSSYNEQF
TRBJ2-7 | TRBV11-1 | NA | ASSFPAGGYEQY
TRBJ1-4 | TRBV18 | NA | ASSRATNEKLF
TRBJ2-2 | TRBV6-5 | NA | ASSKQGGTGELF